Detailed here is one T cell receptor (beta chain). Produced via immunoSEQ multiplex PCR; TCRdb's table is partial and in-frame only. The data hold 140,000 to 150,000 clones, with 93% observed a single time. The CDR3 length is 15 residues. The germline V gene has CDR1 SGHVS and CDR2 FNYEAQ. After removal of 2 bases from V and 6 bases from J, the junction contained 6 bases not matched to a gene. This record comes from a study of control samples from healthy donors and cancer patients. The receptor comes from a man in his late teens or twenties in good health. Material: blood. The V gene is TRBV7-6, the J gene TRBJ2-1; 8 bases line up with TRBD2. In DNA, the CDR3 is TGTGCCAGCAGCTTATACGGGACTAGTGGCAATGAGCAGTTCTTC. Amino acids: CASSLYGTSGNEQFF.